This T cell receptor beta chain was sequenced in a study of blood T cell repertoires in COVID-19. Study-wide background: Specimens from acute and convalescent COVID-19 originated in the United States, Italy and Spain. In each case, the material was cDNA or gDNA derived from T cells, B-cell-depleted T cells, or PBMCs.

In the original workflow: Estimation of nucleated cell counts relied on the amplification of reference gene primers. Profiling relied on immunoSEQ multiplex PCR, and the TCRdb table lists in-frame clones only, not all of them. V and J calls and clone size come straight from that table; D and trimming were deduced from the DNA. The sample includes 45,000 to 60,000 clones, about 86% of them seen just once. Trimming left V 0 bases short and J 11 bases short, with 10 bases between. Germline assignment: CDR1 KGHSH and CDR2 LQKENI. This CDR3 is built from 12 residues. This clonotype originated in a man aged 65 to 85 with active COVID-19. Sequenced input: peripheral blood. The V and J genes are TRBV18 and TRBJ1-1, with D unclear. The CDR3 loop is CASSPPGSGAFF. CDR3 bases: TGTGCCAGCTCACCACCGGGATCGGGGGCTTTCTTT.